This T cell receptor beta chain was identified in a study of T cell responses to AZD1222 COVID-19 vaccine (dated by TCRdb to about 2021). About the study as a whole: A total of under 250 trial participants underwent TCR sequencing, of whom more than 200 had received two doses of AZD1222 and some 26 had received two doses of the MenACWY control vaccine. Enrollment into the trials was organized by age into subgroups of 18-55, 56-69 and 70-plus years, and those subgroups contained approximately 160, 26 and 62 TCR-sequenced participants, respectively.

Comments on this clone: No antigen is known for it. No much larger clone exists at a distance of one base, and base qualities are not known.

The time point label of this sample denotes: about 28 days (+/-7) after the second vaccine dose. AZD1222 recipients given second doses at about 4 weeks or at about 12 weeks were pooled, since spike-specific TCR depth and breadth were not found to differ between the two schedules. Vaccinee samples came from UK trials COV001 and COV002, including a single-blind randomized controlled phase 2/3 trial of AZD1222 (ChAdOx1 nCoV-19) in healthy adults. For TCRbeta chain sequencing, PBMC samples were collected from trial participants at day 0 and at day 28 after the second dose. The paper's findings and limits, for the study overall: Participants were mostly white British and included more females than males, and it was suggested by the authors that clonal diversity may have been underestimated. Because no day 14 peak-response samples were available, the repertoires could be characterized only after the peak T cell response. The 56-69-year group was small, and its depth increase did not reach significance, likely because of low power. The vaccine-associated CD4 TCRs covered the entire spike protein, and the dominant responses fell in regions 160-218 and 743-854. Only five or six AZD1222 recipients were SARS-CoV-2 seropositive at baseline, limiting conclusions about previously exposed vaccinees. Reportedly, close to half of the unique spike-specific TCRs recognized epitopes lying outside the regions that are mutated in the B.1.351 and B.1.1.7 variants. After two AZD1222 doses, spike-specific TCR breadth and depth were significantly higher than at day 0 and than in MenACWY recipients.

The CDR3 regions of human TCRbeta chains were analyzed by immunosequencing. From the authors' description of their analysis: TCRs in the repertoires were compared against a reference library of SARS-CoV-2-specific TCRs that had been generated with the MIRA antigen-specificity platform. Breadth meant the fraction of unique TCRs that were SARS-CoV-2-associated, whereas depth meant the fraction of total T cells that were SARS-CoV-2-associated. Each spike-specific TCR was assigned to its reactive spike region and to a CD4 or CD8 class using the MIRA data. Log10-transformed breadth and depth values were compared by one-way ANOVA with Sidak's multiple comparisons tests. The immuneACCESS repertoire file appears here via TCRdb, limited to in-frame rearrangements. These files lack a portion of the clones; in checked studies, under half of the deficit traces to unresolved V genes, and the cause of the others is not known. That table is the source of V, J and clone size, and D and trimming were worked out from the DNA. This sample gives roughly 100,000 clones in total; about 92% of them show up just once. The ten largest clones represent around 8% of the sample.

Trimmed from V: 6 bases; trimmed from J: 2 bases; junction bases lacking a gene match: 2. The CDR3 measures 13 amino acids from cysteine to phenylalanine. This entry keeps only the CDR3 DNA: 39 bases, framed from base 1. Here the chain combines TRBV12-3 or TRBV12-4 and TRBJ2-3; 7 bases in the middle match TRBD2. This clonotype originated in an adult who received the AZD1222 COVID-19 vaccine. The material was peripheral blood, obtained 28 days after the second AZD1222 dose. The CDR3 here reads CASSGTNTDTQYF. In nucleotide form, the sequence is TGTGCCAGCAGCGGGACTAACACAGATACGCAGTATTTT.